The clone carrying this TCR beta chain was found a few times. The data stem from a study of blood T cell repertoires in COVID-19. The CDR3 has 13 residues. V lost 2 bases, J lost 5 bases, and 7 bases lay in between. Germline loops: CDR1 MNHEY, CDR2 SMNVEV (reference sequence). Assay used: immunoSEQ multiplex PCR; TCRdb lists only in-frame clones, some missing. Of some 27,000 clones listed, 70% to 90% are singletons. The rearrangement uses TRBV27 and TRBJ2-1, with D possibly TRBD1 on 6 matching bases. This clonotype was obtained from a human donor in a cohort sampled during active COVID-19. The specimen was peripheral blood. The CDR3 here is CASSLGTHNEQFF. The CDR3 bases are TGTGCCAGCAGTTTAGGGACACACAATGAGCAGTTCTTC.